This TCR beta chain derives from a study of T cells in Graves' hyperthyroidism and ophthalmopathy. General study points: Stable hyperthyroidism was separated from ophthalmopathy by a model based on 13 V-J features.

From RNA transcripts, TCR beta CDR3 regions were amplified. A first-round RT-PCR of the TCR CDR3 used the HTBI primer set. TCRdb reanalysed the multiplex PCR reads using MiXCR and keeps one entry per CDR3 protein. This sample has about 640,000 distinct CDR3 sequences, with about 20% found just once. With regard to this clonotype: Its antigen is as yet unknown.

Clinical symptoms, serum thyroxine, TRAb, thyroid ultrasound and orbital computed tomography established diagnosis. V lost 6 bases to trimming and J lost 3 bases, with 7 bases between them. The CDR3 runs to 12 residues. From germline, CDR1 is ENHRY and CDR2 SYGVKD. Source material: blood. This chain links TRBV10-3 with TRBJ2-3; tentative D call: TRBD2 (6 bases). This clonotype originated in a man younger than 45 with Graves' ophthalmopathy. CDR3 region: CAIRSGTDTQYF. CDR3 coding DNA: TGTGCCATCAGAAGCGGGACAGATACGCAGTATTTT.